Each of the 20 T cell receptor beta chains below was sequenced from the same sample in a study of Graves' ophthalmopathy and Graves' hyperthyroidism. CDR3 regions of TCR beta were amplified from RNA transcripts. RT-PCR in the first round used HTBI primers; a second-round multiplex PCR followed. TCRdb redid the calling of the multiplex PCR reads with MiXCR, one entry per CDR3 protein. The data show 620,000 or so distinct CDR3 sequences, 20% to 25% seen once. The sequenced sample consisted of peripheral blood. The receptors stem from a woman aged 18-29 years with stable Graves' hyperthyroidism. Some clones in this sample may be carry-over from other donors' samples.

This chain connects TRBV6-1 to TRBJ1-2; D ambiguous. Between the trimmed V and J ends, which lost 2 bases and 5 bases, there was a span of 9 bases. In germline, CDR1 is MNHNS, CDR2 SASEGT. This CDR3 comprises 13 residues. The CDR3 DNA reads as TGTGCCAGCAGTGAAACCCTTCCGTATGGCTACACCTTC. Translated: CASSETLPYGYTF.

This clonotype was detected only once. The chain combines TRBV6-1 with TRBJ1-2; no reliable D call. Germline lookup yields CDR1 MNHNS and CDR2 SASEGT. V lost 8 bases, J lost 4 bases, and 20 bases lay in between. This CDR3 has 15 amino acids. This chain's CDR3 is CASYEQLSSVYGYTF. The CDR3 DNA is TGTGCCAGCTACGAACAGCTCTCCTCAGTCTATGGCTACACCTTC.

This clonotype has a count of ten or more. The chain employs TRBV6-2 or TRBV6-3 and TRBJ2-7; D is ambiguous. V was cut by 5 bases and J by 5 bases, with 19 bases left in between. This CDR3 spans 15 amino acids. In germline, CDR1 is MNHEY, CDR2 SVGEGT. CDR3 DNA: TGTGCCAGCAGTACGCTCAAGGGTAACTTGCACGAGCAGTACTTC. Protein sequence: CASSTLKGNLHEQYF.

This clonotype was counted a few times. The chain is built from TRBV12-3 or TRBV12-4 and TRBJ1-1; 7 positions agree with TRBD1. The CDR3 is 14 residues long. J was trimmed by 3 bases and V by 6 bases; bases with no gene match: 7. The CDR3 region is CASRLDRDYTEAFF. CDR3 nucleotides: TGTGCCAGCAGACTAGACAGGGACTACACTGAAGCTTTCTTT.

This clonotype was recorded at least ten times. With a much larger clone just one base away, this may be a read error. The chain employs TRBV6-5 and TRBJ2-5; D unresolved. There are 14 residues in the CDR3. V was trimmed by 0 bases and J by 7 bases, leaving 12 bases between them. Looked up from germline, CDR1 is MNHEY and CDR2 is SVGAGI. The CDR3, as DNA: TGTGCCAGCAGTTACTCGATGCATGCCGGGACCCAGTACTTC. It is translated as CASSYSMHAGTQYF.

CDR3 bases: TGTGCCAGCTCACCACAGGGGACAGGGGAACACGAGCAGTACTTC. Amino acid sequence: CASSPQGTGEHEQYF. The V and J genes are TRBV18 and TRBJ2-7; the match to TRBD1 covers 10 bases. The CDR3 has 15 residues. The germline CDR1 and CDR2 sequences are KGHSH and LQKENI. Germline trimming cut 1 base from V and 5 bases from J; bases unmatched to any gene: 5.

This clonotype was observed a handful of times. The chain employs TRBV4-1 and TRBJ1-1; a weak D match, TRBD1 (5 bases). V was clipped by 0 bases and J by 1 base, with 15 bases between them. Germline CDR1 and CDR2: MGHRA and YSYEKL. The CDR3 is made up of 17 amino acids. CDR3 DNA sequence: TGCGCCAGCAGCCAAGATGCTTTGGGGCCTTCGAACACTGAAGCTTTCTTT. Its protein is CASSQDALGPSNTEAFF.

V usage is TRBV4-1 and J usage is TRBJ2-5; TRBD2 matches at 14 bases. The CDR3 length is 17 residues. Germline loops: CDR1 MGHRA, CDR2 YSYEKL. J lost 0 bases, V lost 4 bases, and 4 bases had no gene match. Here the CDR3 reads CASSRGLAGGYQETQYF. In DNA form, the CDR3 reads TGCGCCAGCAGCCGAGGACTAGCGGGAGGCTACCAAGAGACCCAGTACTTC.

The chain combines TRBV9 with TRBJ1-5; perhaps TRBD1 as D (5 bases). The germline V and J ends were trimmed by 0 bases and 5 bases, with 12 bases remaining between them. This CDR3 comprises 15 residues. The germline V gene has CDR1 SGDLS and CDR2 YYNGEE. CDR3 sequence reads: CASSVAPGPDQPQHF. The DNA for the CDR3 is TGTGCCAGCAGCGTAGCCCCGGGACCAGATCAGCCCCAGCATTTT.

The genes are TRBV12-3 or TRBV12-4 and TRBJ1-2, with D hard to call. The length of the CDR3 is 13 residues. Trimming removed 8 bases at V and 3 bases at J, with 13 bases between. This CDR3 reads CASGYLSDYGYTF. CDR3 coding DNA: TGTGCCAGCGGCTACCTGTCGGACTATGGCTACACCTTC.

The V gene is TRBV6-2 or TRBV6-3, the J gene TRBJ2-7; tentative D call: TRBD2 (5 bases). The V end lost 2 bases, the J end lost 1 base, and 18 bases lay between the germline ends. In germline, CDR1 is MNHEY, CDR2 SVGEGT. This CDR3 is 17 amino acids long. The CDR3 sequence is CASSYVSGSPRSYEQYF. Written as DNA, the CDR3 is TGTGCCAGCAGTTACGTTTCGGGAAGCCCTCGATCCTACGAGCAGTACTTC.

In DNA form, the CDR3 reads TGTGCCAGCAGCCCAAGACAGGGATCGAACACCGGGGAGCTGTTTTTT. This codes for CASSPRQGSNTGELFF. V is TRBV7-8 and J is TRBJ2-2; 7 bases agree with TRBD1. CDR3 size: 16 residues. V trimming: 5 bases; J trimming: 0 bases; junction bases outside the gene matches: 6. Germline assignment: CDR1 SGHVS and CDR2 FQNEAQ.

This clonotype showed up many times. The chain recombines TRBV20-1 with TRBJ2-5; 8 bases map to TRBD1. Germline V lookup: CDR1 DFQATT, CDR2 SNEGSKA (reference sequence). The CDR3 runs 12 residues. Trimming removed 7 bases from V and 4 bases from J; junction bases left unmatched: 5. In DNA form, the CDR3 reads TGCAGTGGAAACACAGGGGGAGAGACCCAGTACTTC. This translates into CSGNTGGETQYF.

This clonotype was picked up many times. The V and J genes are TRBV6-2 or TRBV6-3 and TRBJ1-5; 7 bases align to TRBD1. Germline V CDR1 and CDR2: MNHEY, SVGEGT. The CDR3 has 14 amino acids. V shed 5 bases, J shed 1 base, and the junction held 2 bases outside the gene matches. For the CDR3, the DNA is TGTGCCAGCAGTATGGACAGGAGCAATCAGCCCCAGCATTTT. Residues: CASSMDRSNQPQHF.

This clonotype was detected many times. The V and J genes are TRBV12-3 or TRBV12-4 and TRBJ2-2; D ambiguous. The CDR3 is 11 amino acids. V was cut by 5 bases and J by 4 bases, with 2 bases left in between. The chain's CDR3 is CASSVTGELFF. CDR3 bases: TGTGCCAGCAGTGTCACCGGGGAGCTGTTTTTT.

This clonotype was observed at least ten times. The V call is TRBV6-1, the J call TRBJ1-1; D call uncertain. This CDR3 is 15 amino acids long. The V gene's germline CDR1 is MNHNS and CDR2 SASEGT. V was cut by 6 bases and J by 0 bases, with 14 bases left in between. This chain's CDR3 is CASSSLQNMNTEAFF. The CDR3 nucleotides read TGTGCCAGCAGCTCGCTGCAGAATATGAACACTGAAGCTTTCTTT.

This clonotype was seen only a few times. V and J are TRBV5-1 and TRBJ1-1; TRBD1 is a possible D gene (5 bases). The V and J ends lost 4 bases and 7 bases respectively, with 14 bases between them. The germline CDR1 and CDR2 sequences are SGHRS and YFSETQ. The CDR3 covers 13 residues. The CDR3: CASSPSGEGEAFF. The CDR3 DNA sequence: TGCGCCAGCAGCCCGTCGGGGGAGGGTGAAGCTTTCTTT. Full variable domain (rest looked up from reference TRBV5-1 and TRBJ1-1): KAGVTQTPRYLIKTRGQQVTLSCSPISGHRSVSWYQQTPGQGLQFLFEYFSETQRNKGNFPGRFSGRQFSNSRSEMNVSTLELGDSALYLCASSPSGEGEAFFGQGTRLTVV.

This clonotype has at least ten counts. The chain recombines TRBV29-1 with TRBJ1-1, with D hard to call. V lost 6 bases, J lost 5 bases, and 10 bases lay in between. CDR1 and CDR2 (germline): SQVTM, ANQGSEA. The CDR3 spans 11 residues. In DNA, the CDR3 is TGCAGCGTCCCGGACGGGACTGAAGCTTTCTTT. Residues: CSVPDGTEAFF.

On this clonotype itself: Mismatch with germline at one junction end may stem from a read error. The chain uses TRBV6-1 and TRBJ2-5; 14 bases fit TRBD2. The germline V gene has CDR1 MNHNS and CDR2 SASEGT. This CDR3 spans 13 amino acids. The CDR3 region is CASSSGLAGGWHF. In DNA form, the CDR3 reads TGTGCCAGCAGCTCAGGACTAGCGGGGGGCTGGCACTTC.

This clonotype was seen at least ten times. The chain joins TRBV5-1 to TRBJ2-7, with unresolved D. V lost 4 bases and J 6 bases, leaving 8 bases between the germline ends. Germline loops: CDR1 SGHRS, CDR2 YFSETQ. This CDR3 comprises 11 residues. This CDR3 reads CASSAASEQYF. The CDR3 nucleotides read TGCGCCAGCAGCGCCGCCAGCGAGCAGTACTTC.